The 13 T cell receptor beta chains presented below share a single source sample, sequenced in a study of blood T cells in healthy people across ages. A second roughly 6 to 12 cycle PCR used barcoded and J-beta primers. TCRdb fed the 5' RACE reads into MiXCR, producing one record per CDR3 protein. The sample records some 900,000 distinct CDR3 sequences, roughly 43% being singletons. The sample taken for sequencing was blood. Receptor source: a man aged 25-40 years in good health.

The chain employs TRBV28 and TRBJ2-7; no reliable D call. V lost 8 bases, J lost 2 bases, and 13 bases lay in between. CDR3 length: 13 amino acids. Per germline, CDR1 MDHEN and CDR2 SYDVKM. The chain's CDR3 is CASLFRGPYEQYF. As DNA, the CDR3 is TGTGCCAGCTTATTTCGAGGCCCCTACGAGCAGTACTTC.

In regard to this clonotype: Germline and junction disagree at one end, which may indicate a read error. The rearrangement joins TRBV6-1 to TRBJ2-1; D is possibly TRBD1 (6 bases). The CDR3 totals 14 residues. Germline values: CDR1 MNHNS, CDR2 SASEGT. CDR3 protein: CAGSVRGSYNEQFF. The CDR3 DNA sequence: TGTGCCGGCAGTGTAAGGGGGTCCTACAATGAGCAGTTCTTC.

CDR3 in amino acids: CASSPGLAGPSYEQYF. In nucleotides, the CDR3 is TGTGCCAGCAGTCCCGGACTAGCGGGACCTTCCTACGAGCAGTACTTC. This chain connects TRBV6-2 or TRBV6-3 to TRBJ2-5; 12 bases match TRBD2. The J call may not be correct, given that the DNA end is closer to TRBJ2-7. Germline lookup yields CDR1 MNHEY and CDR2 SVGEGT. This CDR3 has 16 residues.

The gene calls are TRBV10-3 and TRBJ1-5; D remains unclear. Trimming removed 0 bases at V and 0 bases at J, with 9 bases between. This CDR3 is built from 16 residues. Germline V gene sequence: CDR1 ENHRY, CDR2 SYGVKD. CDR3 sequence reads: CAISESQLISNQPQHF. CDR3 nucleotide sequence: TGTGCCATCAGTGAGTCCCAGTTAATTAGCAATCAGCCCCAGCATTTT.

The rearrangement uses TRBV27 and TRBJ1-2; 9 bases line up with TRBD1. Germline loops: CDR1 MNHEY, CDR2 SMNVEV (reference sequence). This CDR3 region has 15 residues. Unmatched junction bases numbered 8, after V lost 8 bases and J lost 1 base. The CDR3 DNA sequence: TGTGCCAGCCGACTTAAGACAGGGGGTAACTATGGCTACACCTTC. Translated: CASRLKTGGNYGYTF.

In DNA form, the CDR3 reads TGCAGTGCTAGAGATACCAGGAACACTGAAGCTTTCTTT. Amino acids: CSARDTRNTEAFF. V usage is TRBV20-1 and J usage is TRBJ1-1; D call uncertain. The CDR3 contains 13 residues. Between the trimmed V and J ends, which lost 0 bases and 1 base, there was a span of 6 bases. CDR1 and CDR2 from the germline V gene are DFQATT and SNEGSKA (reference sequence).

The V gene is TRBV30, the J gene TRBJ2-1; D is undetermined. V was cut by 0 bases and J by 4 bases, with 7 bases left in between. CDR3 length equals 13 residues. Germline assignment: CDR1 GTSNPN and CDR2 SVGIG (reference sequence). CDR3 sequence: CAWSVGPYNEQFF. DNA of the CDR3: TGTGCCTGGAGTGTCGGACCTTACAATGAGCAGTTCTTC.

This clonotype was detected only a few times. V and J are TRBV28 and TRBJ2-7; a possible D gene is TRBD1 (7 bases). The J call may be faulty, since TRBJ2-5 better matches the DNA end. The CDR3 is 17 amino acids. Germline loops: CDR1 MDHEN, CDR2 SYDVKM. CDR3 nucleotide sequence: TGTGCCAGCAGTTTTAGCCCCTCAGGGGGGCCGAGTGAGACCCAGTACTTC. Its protein product is CASSFSPSGGPSETQYF.

Details on this clonotype: A much larger clonotype is one base distant, so this may be a read error. The CDR3 protein is CASSLAGCDEQFF. The DNA of the CDR3 is TGTGCCAGCAGTTTAGCAGGGTGCGATGAGCAGTTCTTC. The chain has TRBV28 and TRBJ2-1; TRBD1 might be the D (5 bases). Germline V CDR1 and CDR2: MDHEN, SYDVKM. The CDR3 contains 13 residues. Trimming stripped 2 bases from V and 8 bases from J, with 10 bases between. Using reference TRBV28 and TRBJ2-1 for the parts outside the CDR3, the full variable domain is DVKVTQSSRYLVKRTGEKVFLECVQDMDHENMFWYRQDPGLGLRLIYFSYDVKMKEKGDIPEGYSVSREKKERFSLILESASTNQTSMYLCASSLAGCDEQFFGPGTRLTVL.

The rearrangement links TRBV3-1 to TRBJ1-5; D may be TRBD1 (6 bases). V gave up 8 bases and J gave up 4 bases, with 12 bases separating them. The CDR3 is 13 amino acids. The V gene's germline CDR1 is LGHDT and CDR2 YNNKEL (reference sequence). The chain's CDR3 is CASATGMNQPQHF. DNA of the CDR3: TGTGCCAGCGCTACAGGGATGAATCAGCCCCAGCATTTT. Full variable domain (rest looked up from reference TRBV3-1 and TRBJ1-5): DTAVSQTPKYLVTQMGNDKSIKCEQNLGHDTMYWYKQDSKKFLKIMFSYNNKELIINETVPNRFSPKSPDKAHLNLHINSLELGDSAVYFCASATGMNQPQHFGDGTRLSIL.

The chain is built from TRBV6-5 and TRBJ2-7, with TRBD1 identical over 10 bases. Trimming took 6 bases from V and 3 from J; bases not matched to a gene: 11. Germline CDR1 and CDR2: MNHEY and SVGAGI. CDR3 length: 16 amino acids. The CDR3 DNA is TGTGCCAGCAGGCTGACAGGGGGCAACAACCACTACGAGCAGTACTTC. It encodes CASRLTGGNNHYEQYF.

The genes are TRBV4-1 and TRBJ1-2; 10 positions agree with TRBD1. CDR3 length: 15 amino acids. The V and J ends lost 4 bases and 8 bases, in that order; junction bases with no gene match: 10. Germline loops: CDR1 MGHRA, CDR2 YSYEKL. The DNA for the CDR3 is TGCGCCAGCAGCCTGGCCCTGACAGGGGGCCCAGGCTACACCTTC. The encoded protein is CASSLALTGGPGYTF.

The chain is built from TRBV3-1 and TRBJ2-7; 7 bases line up with TRBD2. The J segment lost 3 bases and the V segment lost 3 bases, leaving 5 bases of the junction unmatched. The germline V gene encodes CDR1 LGHDT and CDR2 YNNKEL (reference sequence). CDR3 length: 14 amino acids. The CDR3 reads CASSQGGEIYEQYF. The CDR3 DNA reads as TGTGCCAGCAGCCAGGGAGGGGAGATCTACGAGCAGTACTTC.